This TCR beta chain was sequenced in a study of T cells expressing NK-cell markers. On the study more broadly: Among the eight sequenced donors, seven tested HCMV-seropositive and one tested seronegative. Study-wide results and caveats: Dominance of the CD3+CD56-NKG2C+ fraction by these clonotypes also held in four donors. In 5 or 6 donors, dominant NKG2C+ clonotypes were about 1.0-7.0% of CD8+ T cells.

Remarks on this clonotype: The antigen is undetermined.

UMIs accompanied the 5'RACE template switching by which TCR beta cDNA was made. TCRdb re-called the 5' RACE reads and gives one entry per CDR3 protein, without DNA. The sample table sets out about 160,000 distinct CDR3 sequences. Germline V gene sequence: CDR1 LGHNA, CDR2 YNFKEQ. This CDR3 comprises 16 residues. The sequence derives from a woman aged 18 to 69 in good health. Material: blood T cells: a sorted CD56 or NKG2C T cell subset, CD4+ or CD8+ T cells, or bulk PBMC T cells (not recorded which). The V gene is TRBV4-2, the J gene TRBJ2-1. The CDR3 here is CASSQDSQRPYNEQFF.